These T cell receptor beta chains were read from a single sample in a study of spatial heterogeneity in lung cancer. Each CDR3 protein is one row after TCRdb ran MiXCR on the 5' RACE reads. The data show several thousand distinct CDR3 sequences, roughly 5.9% seen once. This specimen was normal lung tissue next to the tumor, taken at surgery. These receptors were collected from a female donor with early-stage non-small cell lung cancer. The CDR3 runs from the conserved cysteine through the conserved F or W. D genes are given only for firm matches. Where a row states a size, it is once, few, many or the class of an expanded clone; other rows omit it.

d_gene,abundance,j_gene,v_gene,CDR3nt,CDR3aa
.,.,TRBJ2-5,TRBV7-9,TGTGCCAGCAGCTTATCAGCGGGACAAGGGGAGACCCAGTACTTC,CASSLSAGQGETQYF
TRBD1,many,TRBJ1-1,TRBV10-2,TGCGCCAGCTCCGGACAGGGGAACACTGAAGCTTTCTTT,CASSGQGNTEAFF
.,medium-sized,TRBJ1-1,TRBV3-1,TGTGCCAGCAGCCATTATCTGTGGGCTGAAGCTTTCTTT,CASSHYLWAEAFF
.,.,TRBJ2-3,TRBV5-1,TGCGCCAGCAGCTCGAGTTTCGGGACCCCTACAGATACGCAGTATTTT,CASSSSFGTPTDTQYF
.,medium-sized,TRBJ1-1,TRBV4-1,TGCGCCAGCAGCCGAGGACAACACACTGAAGCTTTCTTT,CASSRGQHTEAFF
.,medium-sized,TRBJ2-5,TRBV5-6,TGTGCCAGCAGCTTTGGTACTCCTGGGCAAGAGACCCAGTACTTC,CASSFGTPGQETQYF
.,medium-sized,TRBJ2-3,TRBV27,TGTGCCAGCAGTTTATCGGCTAGCCCAGATACGCAGTATTTT,CASSLSASPDTQYF
.,many,TRBJ1-3,TRBV12-3/TRBV12-4,TGTGCCAGCAGTCCGATCGACAGAAACACCATATATTTT,CASSPIDRNTIYF
.,medium-sized,TRBJ2-7,TRBV28,TGTGCCAGCAGTCCCGAGTCTTTCTCCTACGAGCAGTACTTC,CASSPESFSYEQYF
.,large,TRBJ2-1,TRBV9,TGTGCCAGCAGCCCAGGGGACGGTGAGCAGTTCTTC,CASSPGDGEQFF
.,.,TRBJ1-1,TRBV27,TGTGCCAGCAGCCAAGACAGGTTGATGAACACTGAAGCTTTCTTT,CASSQDRLMNTEAFF
.,medium-sized,TRBJ1-5,TRBV29-1,TGCAGCGTCTCGCAGGGAAATAGCAATCAGCCCCAGCATTTT,CSVSQGNSNQPQHF
.,medium-sized,TRBJ2-5,TRBV27,TGTGCCAGCAGTTTCCTCGGCAGGGGCCGGGTGACCCAGTACTTC,CASSFLGRGRVTQYF
.,many,TRBJ1-6,TRBV28,TGTGCGACCGGCGGGGGCAGGTCCTATAATTCACCCCTCCACTTT,CATGGGRSYNSPLHF
TRBD1,few,TRBJ2-7,TRBV12-3/TRBV12-4,TGTCCCAGCAGTTCGACAGGGCACGAACAGTACTTC,CPSSSTGHEQYF
.,medium-sized,TRBJ1-2,TRBV25-1,TGTGCCAGCAGCCTTACCAACGGCTACACCTTC,CASSLTNGYTF
.,many,TRBJ2-5,TRBV7-7,TGTGCCAGCAGCTTACTATCCACGGAGACCCAGTACTTC,CASSLLSTETQYF
.,medium-sized,TRBJ2-1,TRBV5-1,TGCGCCAGCAGCTTGGAGGCCTTTGAGCAGTTCTTC,CASSLEAFEQFF
.,medium-sized,TRBJ2-5,TRBV20-1,TGCAGTGTCCCCGACGGTTTGGCCGAGACCCAGTACTTC,CSVPDGLAETQYF
.,medium-sized,TRBJ1-1,TRBV7-9,TGTGCCAGCAGCTTAGCAGGGGCCGATACTGAAGCTTTCTTT,CASSLAGADTEAFF
.,many,TRBJ2-6,TRBV7-9,TGTGCCAGCAGCTCCCCCAGGCAATCTGGGGCCAACGTCCTGACTTTC,CASSSPRQSGANVLTF
TRBD1,.,TRBJ1-3,TRBV7-3,TGTGCCAGCAGCTTAGGGACAGGGAATGCAAACACCATATATTTT,CASSLGTGNANTIYF
.,many,TRBJ2-3,TRBV5-1,TGCGCCAGCAGCTTGGTATCCGACTCTACTAGCACAGATACGCAGTATTTT,CASSLVSDSTSTDTQYF
TRBD1,medium-sized,TRBJ1-5,TRBV5-1,TGCGCCAGCAGCTTGGCACCAGGGGGTTATCAGCCCCAGCATTTT,CASSLAPGGYQPQHF
TRBD1,many,TRBJ2-7,TRBV7-9,TGTGCCAGCAGCCCTGGGACAGGGTCAACATACGAGCAGTACTTC,CASSPGTGSTYEQYF
.,many,TRBJ1-5,TRBV6-5,TGTGCCAGCAGTTTGGGGACCGGTCAGCCCCAGCATTTT,CASSLGTGQPQHF
.,medium-sized,TRBJ1-1,TRBV7-2,TGTGCCAGCAGCTTAGGAGTAGGGGAAGCTTTCTTT,CASSLGVGEAFF
.,many,TRBJ2-5,TRBV4-2,TGTGCCAGCAGCCAAGATTTGCGGGGCGGACAAGAGACCCAGTACTTC,CASSQDLRGGQETQYF
.,medium-sized,TRBJ1-1,TRBV20-1,TGCAGTGCTAGACAGGGTCGGCGGGAGAACACTGAAGCTTTCTTT,CSARQGRRENTEAFF
TRBD2,many,TRBJ2-1,TRBV27,TGTGCCAGCAGTTCAGGGACTAGCGGGAGTGCCTACAATGAGCAGTTCTTC,CASSSGTSGSAYNEQFF
TRBD2,medium-sized,TRBJ2-3,TRBV5-4,TGTGCCAGCAGCCGGGGACTAGCGGGGAGCACAGATACGCAGTATTTT,CASSRGLAGSTDTQYF
TRBD2,medium-sized,TRBJ2-1,TRBV19,TGTGCCAGTAGTCCCAAGGGAGTAGCGGGATATAGTGAGCAGTTCTTC,CASSPKGVAGYSEQFF
.,few,TRBJ1-1,TRBV5-1,TGCGCCAGCAGCTTGACTGTGAACACTGAAGCTTTCTTT,CASSLTVNTEAFF
.,many,TRBJ2-2,TRBV20-1,TGCAGTGCAACTACTAGCACCGGGGAGCTGTTTTTT,CSATTSTGELFF
.,many,TRBJ1-6,TRBV4-1,TGCGCCAGCAGCCAAGTCTTTGGCCTGACAGCTTATAATTCACCCCTCCACTTT,CASSQVFGLTAYNSPLHF
.,medium-sized,TRBJ2-1,TRBV20-1,TGCAGTGCCCACGGGTACAATGAGCAGTTCTTC,CSAHGYNEQFF
.,many,TRBJ1-2,TRBV18,TGTGCCAGCTCACCACTTATTCGCGGCTACACCTTC,CASSPLIRGYTF
.,many,TRBJ2-5,TRBV7-8,TGTGCCAGCAGCCGAAATACAGGGCCAGGGGAGACCCAGTACTTC,CASSRNTGPGETQYF
.,many,TRBJ1-5,TRBV7-9,TGTGCCAGCAGCCAAAATAATCAGCCCCAGCATTTT,CASSQNNQPQHF
.,many,TRBJ2-3,TRBV10-3,TGTGCCATCAGTGAGTCAACTTTTAGCACAGATACGCAGTATTTT,CAISESTFSTDTQYF
.,many,TRBJ2-1,TRBV5-1,TGCGCCAGCAGCTCAACCTACAATGAGCAGTTCTTC,CASSSTYNEQFF
TRBD2,few,TRBJ2-7,TRBV6-1,TGTGCCAGCTGGGGACTAGCGGGAGAGCACCAGAGCTCCTACGAGCAGTACTTC,CASWGLAGEHQSSYEQYF
.,medium-sized,TRBJ2-3,TRBV24-1,TGTGCCACCAGTGATCCCTCCGACGGCACAGATACGCAGTATTTT,CATSDPSDGTDTQYF
TRBD1,medium-sized,TRBJ2-7,TRBV6-5,TGTGCCAGCAGACAGGGGGCCGAGCAGTACTTC,CASRQGAEQYF
.,medium-sized,TRBJ2-3,TRBV2,TGTGCCAGCAGTGAATTAAATACGCAGTATTTT,CASSELNTQYF
TRBD1,few,TRBJ2-7,TRBV12-3/TRBV12-4,TGTGCCAGCCGACCGGGCGGGACAGGGTCTTACGAGCAGTACTTC,CASRPGGTGSYEQYF
.,medium-sized,TRBJ1-2,TRBV27,TGTGCCAGCAGCTTTCGTGGGGGGGTGGCCTATGGCTACACCTTC,CASSFRGGVAYGYTF
.,medium-sized,TRBJ2-7,TRBV6-2/TRBV6-3,TGTGCCAGCAGTACCCGGTGGTCACCGAATCCCTACGAGCAGTACTTC,CASSTRWSPNPYEQYF
.,many,TRBJ2-7,TRBV3-1,TGTGCCAGCAGCCGGAGGGGAACCTACGAGCAGTACTTC,CASSRRGTYEQYF